This TCR beta chain is from a study of T cell responses to AZD1222 COVID-19 vaccine. Findings and caveats of the study: Reports say nearly half of spike-specific TCRs go after unmutated variant regions.

The table came from immunoSEQ multiplex PCR; TCRdb's copy has only in-frame clones and leaves some out. Counted here are over 130,000 clones, about 90% occurring once; the ten biggest clones make up approximately 3.4%. About this clone itself: Its antigen is as yet unknown.

Germline lookup yields CDR1 MGHRA and CDR2 YSYEKL. With 3 bases clipped from V and 0 bases from J, the junction kept 3 bases outside the gene matches. This CDR3 contains 18 residues. The rearrangement links TRBV4-1 to TRBJ2-2; 14 positions match TRBD2. This receptor was identified in an adult in good health. Source: peripheral blood, taken on day 0 of AZD1222 vaccination. The DNA for the CDR3 is TGCGCCAGCAGCCATCGGACTAGCGGGAGGTCGAACACCGGGGAGCTGTTTTTT. Its protein is CASSHRTSGRSNTGELFF.